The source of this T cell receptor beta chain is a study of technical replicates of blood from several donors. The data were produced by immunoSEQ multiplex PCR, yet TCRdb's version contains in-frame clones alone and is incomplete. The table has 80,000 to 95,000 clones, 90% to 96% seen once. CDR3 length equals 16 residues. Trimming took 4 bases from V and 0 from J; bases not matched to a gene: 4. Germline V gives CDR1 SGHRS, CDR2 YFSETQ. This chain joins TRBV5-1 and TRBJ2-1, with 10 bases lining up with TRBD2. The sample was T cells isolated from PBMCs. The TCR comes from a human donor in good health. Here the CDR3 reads CASSMTSGHSYNEQFF. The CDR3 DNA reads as TGCGCCAGCAGCATGACTAGCGGGCACTCCTACAATGAGCAGTTCTTC.